This T cell receptor (beta chain) comes out of a study of blood T cell repertoires in COVID-19. As originally analysed: Using reference gene primer amplification, nucleated cell counts were estimated. Only in-frame clones appear in the TCRdb table, and some are missing; sequencing was by immunoSEQ multiplex PCR. The V and J calls and clone size come from that table; D and trimming were worked out from the DNA. The repertoire has about 170,000 clones, around four fifths of them found once; the top ten carry around 7.6%. Germline V lookup: CDR1 GTSNPN, CDR2 SVGIG (reference sequence). This CDR3 comprises 12 residues. The V and J ends lost 4 bases and 7 bases respectively, with 10 bases between them.

J is TRBJ1-4 and V is TRBV30; D uncertain. Sample: peripheral blood. The receptor was isolated from a man aged 35-49 years who had recovered from COVID-19. DNA of the CDR3: TGTGCCTGGACGGGGTATGGTGAAAAACTGTTTTTT. This codes for CAWTGYGEKLFF. The whole variable domain, remainder taken from reference TRBV30 and TRBJ1-4, is SQTIHQWPATLVQPVGSPLSLECTVEGTSNPNLYWYRQAAGRGLQLLFYSVGIGQISSEVPQNLSASRPQDRQFILSSKKLLLSDSGFYLCAWTGYGEKLFFGSGTQLSVL.